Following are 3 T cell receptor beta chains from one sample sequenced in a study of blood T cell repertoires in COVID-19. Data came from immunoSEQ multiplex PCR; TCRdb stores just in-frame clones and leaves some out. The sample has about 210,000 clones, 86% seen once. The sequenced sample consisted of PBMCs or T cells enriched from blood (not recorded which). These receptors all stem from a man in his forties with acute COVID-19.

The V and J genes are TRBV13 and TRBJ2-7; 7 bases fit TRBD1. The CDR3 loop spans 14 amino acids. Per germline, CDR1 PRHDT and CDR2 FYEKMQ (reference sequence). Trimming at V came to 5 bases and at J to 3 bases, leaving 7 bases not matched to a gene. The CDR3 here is CASSHRGAYYEQYF. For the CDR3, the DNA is TGTGCCAGCAGCCACAGGGGTGCGTACTACGAGCAGTACTTC.

CDR3 loop: CASRPPGSGNEKLFF. The CDR3 DNA is TGTGCCAGCAGACCCCCGGGTTCGGGTAATGAAAAACTGTTTTTT. The chain carries TRBV28 and TRBJ1-4, with D unclear. Trimming removed 6 bases at V and 4 bases at J, with 15 bases between. The V gene's germline CDR1 is MDHEN and CDR2 SYDVKM. The CDR3 covers 15 residues.

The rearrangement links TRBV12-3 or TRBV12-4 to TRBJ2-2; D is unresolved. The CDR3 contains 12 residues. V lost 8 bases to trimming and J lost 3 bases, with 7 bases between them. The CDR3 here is CASPYYTGELFF. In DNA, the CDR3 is TGTGCCAGCCCTTATTACACCGGGGAGCTGTTTTTT.